This T cell receptor (beta chain) was captured in a study of T cell repertoires in cytomegalovirus infection. TCRdb analysed the reads with MiXCR anew, one entry per CDR3 protein. The sample consists of 360,000 or so distinct CDR3 sequences, nearly 35% of them appearing once. The trim removed 6 bases at V and 0 bases at J, leaving 5 bases unmatched. The CDR3 runs to 15 residues. The germline CDR1 and CDR2 sequences are MDHEN and SYDVKM. On this clonotype: Its antigen is unidentified.

The V call is TRBV28, the J call TRBJ2-7, with 10 positions matching TRBD2. This clonotype was obtained from a human donor in good health (CMV status not recorded). Some clones in this sample may be carry-over from other donors' samples. The sample consisted of cultured PBMCs, taken from culture after CMV antigen stimulation. The CDR3 DNA follows: TGTGCCAGCAGACCTAGCGGGAGCCCCTCCTACGAGCAGTACTTC. Protein sequence: CASRPSGSPSYEQYF.